The 25 T cell receptor beta chains below all came from one sample that was sequenced in a study of cytomegalovirus exposure and HLA in healthy donors. Primers for the PCR totalled 60 Vbeta and 13 Jbeta. Generated by immunoSEQ multiplex PCR, the TCRdb table keeps only in-frame clones and is missing some. The sample totals approximately 110,000 clones. Source material: PBMCs. The receptors were gathered from a man in his thirties or forties in good health and CMV-seronegative.

The V and J genes are TRBV6-5 and TRBJ2-3, with D uncertain. Trimming cost V 5 bases and J 2 bases, with 14 bases left between them. Germline assignment: CDR1 MNHEY and CDR2 SVGAGI. The CDR3 totals 15 residues. The CDR3 DNA sequence: TGTGCCAGCAGTAGGTCGACTCCATTCACAGATACGCAGTATTTT. Amino acid sequence: CASSRSTPFTDTQYF.

The CDR3 loop is CASSLVYRDNEQFF. The CDR3 DNA reads TGTGCCAGCAGCTTAGTGTACAGGGACAATGAGCAGTTCTTC. This chain joins TRBV11-3 and TRBJ2-1; weak D call: TRBD1 (6 bases). In germline, CDR1 is SGHNT, CDR2 YENEEA. V gave up 1 base and J gave up 5 bases, with 9 bases separating them. The CDR3 is 14 amino acids.

The V call is TRBV27, the J call TRBJ1-1; D unclear. CDR1 and CDR2 (germline): MNHEY, SMNVEV (reference sequence). The CDR3 is 14 residues long. Between the trimmed V and J ends, which lost 7 bases and 4 bases, there was a span of 16 bases. The CDR3 region has the DNA TGTGCCAGCACTGAGCAAGGAGAGAGCACTGAAGCTTTCTTT. This sequence encodes CASTEQGESTEAFF.

V usage is TRBV28 and J usage is TRBJ1-1; D call uncertain. This CDR3 comprises 14 residues. Trimming stripped 5 bases from V and 3 bases from J, with 13 bases between. Germline V CDR1 and CDR2: MDHEN, SYDVKM. The CDR3 sequence is CASSVSVVDTEAFF. The CDR3 nucleotides read TGTGCCAGCAGTGTCTCGGTGGTAGACACTGAAGCTTTCTTT.

V usage is TRBV7-3 and J usage is TRBJ2-1, with 11 bases fitting TRBD2. The CDR3 is made up of 13 amino acids. In germline, CDR1 is SGHTA, CDR2 FQGTGA. V lost 5 bases to trimming and J lost 9 bases; unmatched junction nucleotides: 3. The CDR3 DNA reads TGTGCCAGCAGCCTACTAGCGGGAGCTGAGCAGTTCTTC. Amino acids: CASSLLAGAEQFF.

This chain connects TRBV19 to TRBJ1-5; no clear D gene. The V and J ends lost 5 bases and 4 bases respectively, with 18 bases between them. The CDR3 sequence is 16 residues long. Germline V CDR1 and CDR2: LNHDA, SQIVND (reference sequence). The CDR3 sequence: CASSDGPGMRNQPQHF. CDR3 DNA sequence: TGTGCCAGTAGTGACGGCCCGGGAATGAGGAATCAGCCCCAGCATTTT.

This rearrangement joins TRBV19 to TRBJ1-2; the D is unclear. The CDR3 totals 12 residues. The germline gives CDR1 LNHDA, CDR2 SQIVND (reference sequence). V was pared by 6 bases and J by 8 bases, with 13 bases between. CDR3 DNA sequence: TGTGCCAGTAGCATTCGACAAGCCGGCTACACCTTC. It yields the protein CASSIRQAGYTF.

The V and J genes are TRBV7-3 and TRBJ2-3, with 10 bases that match TRBD2. Trimming at V came to 4 bases and at J to 3 bases, leaving 10 bases not matched to a gene. The CDR3 is made up of 17 amino acids. Germline V CDR1 and CDR2: SGHTA, FQGTGA. CDR3 sequence (DNA): TGTGCCAGCAGCTCCAACCGACTAGCGGGCCTGACAGATACGCAGTATTTT. It encodes CASSSNRLAGLTDTQYF.

CDR3 sequence: CSVDRQGNTEAFF. In nucleotides, the CDR3 is TGCAGCGTTGATCGACAGGGCAACACTGAAGCTTTCTTT. This rearrangement joins TRBV29-1 to TRBJ1-1; TRBD1 aligns across 7 bases. V lost 3 bases and J lost 2; bases outside the gene matches: 3. Germline loops: CDR1 SQVTM, CDR2 ANQGSEA. The CDR3 covers 13 residues.

This chain joins TRBV5-1 and TRBJ2-7; no definite D call. The CDR3 has 13 residues. V lost 4 bases, J lost 4 bases, and 12 bases lay in between. Germline V gene lookup returns CDR1 SGHRS and CDR2 YFSETQ. For the CDR3, the DNA is TGCGCCAGCAGCACCTCCCCTGAGTACGAGCAGTACTTC. Amino acid sequence: CASSTSPEYEQYF.

The CDR3 DNA follows: TGTGCCAGCAGTGACGGCGAGGAGGGGACGTCTGAAGCTTTCTTT. This gives the protein CASSDGEEGTSEAFF. The V gene is TRBV6-4, the J gene TRBJ1-1, with D possibly TRBD1 on 5 matching bases. Trimming cost V 2 bases and J 6 bases, with 16 bases left between them. Per the germline V gene, CDR1 is MRHNA and CDR2 is SNTAGT. The CDR3 is 15 amino acids.

The V gene is TRBV19, the J gene TRBJ1-1; D gene uncertain. Germline CDR1 is LNHDA and CDR2 is SQIVND (reference sequence). Trimming took off 8 bases at V and 3 bases at J, with 19 bases between the two ends. The CDR3 has 15 residues. The CDR3: CASVGGFRTDTEAFF. CDR3 in DNA: TGTGCCAGTGTTGGAGGGTTTCGGACGGACACTGAAGCTTTCTTT.

Turning to this clone: The junction differs from germline at one of its ends, possibly a read error. This chain joins TRBV7-6 and TRBJ2-1; either TRBD1 or TRBD2 may supply D (5 bases each). Per germline, CDR1 SGHVS and CDR2 FNYEAQ. There are 17 residues in the CDR3. The CDR3 is CASTLGAGQPSYNEQFF. The CDR3 DNA sequence: TGTGCCAGCACCTTAGGGGCGGGCCAACCCTCCTACAATGAGCAGTTCTTC.

The chain combines TRBV7-3 with TRBJ2-6; D unresolved. The CDR3 has 16 residues. V gave up 1 base and J gave up 0 bases, with 7 bases separating them. The germline V gene encodes CDR1 SGHTA and CDR2 FQGTGA. CDR3 in DNA: TGTGCCAGCAGCTTAAGGCCCAGCTCTGGGGCCAACGTCCTGACTTTC. This encodes CASSLRPSSGANVLTF.

DNA of the CDR3: TGTGCCAGCAGTCTACTGACAGGGGCAGACACTGAAGCTTTCTTT. Amino acid sequence: CASSLLTGADTEAFF. The chain has TRBV28 and TRBJ1-1; 8 nucleotides align to TRBD1. Germline V gives CDR1 MDHEN, CDR2 SYDVKM. V trimming: 5 bases; J trimming: 3 bases; junction bases outside the gene matches: 8. This CDR3 region has 15 residues.

V and J are TRBV4-2 and TRBJ2-5; TRBD2 aligns across 13 bases. This CDR3 is 18 amino acids long. The V and J ends lost 6 bases and 4 bases, in that order; junction bases with no gene match: 14. CDR1 LGHNA and CDR2 YNFKEQ come from the germline V gene. The CDR3 DNA sequence: TGTGCCAGCAGTCTGGGCGGACTAGCGGGAGAGGAAGGAGAGACCCAGTACTTC. Translated, it gives CASSLGGLAGEEGETQYF.

The chain couples TRBV10-3 to TRBJ1-2; the D gene is possibly TRBD1 (6 bases). With 0 bases removed from V and 8 bases from J, the gap between germline ends came to 22 bases. The CDR3 sequence is 17 residues long. CDR1 and CDR2 from the germline V gene are ENHRY and SYGVKD. DNA of the CDR3: TGTGCCATCAGTGAGTCGGTAAGGTGGGACAACCTGACGGGCTACACCTTC. Translation: CAISESVRWDNLTGYTF.

CDR3 region: CASSRFTQEGQYF. The CDR3 DNA is TGTGCCAGCAGCCGTTTCACTCAGGAGGGGCAGTATTTT. V gene TRBV7-6 combines with J gene TRBJ2-3; D possibly corresponds to TRBD2 (6 bases). Between the trimmed V and J ends, which lost 5 bases and 11 bases, there was a span of 17 bases. The CDR3 loop spans 13 amino acids. Germline V CDR1 and CDR2: SGHVS, FNYEAQ. The entire variable domain, with the rest obtained from reference TRBV7-6 and TRBJ2-3, is as follows: GAGVSQSPRYKVTKRGQDVALRCDPISGHVSLYWYRQALGQGPEFLTYFNYEAQQDKSGLPNDRFSAERPEGSISTLTIQRTEQRDSAMYRCASSRFTQEGQYFGPGTRLTVL.

V gene TRBV7-2 combines with J gene TRBJ2-7; possibly TRBD2 for D (5 bases). Trimming stripped 5 bases from V and 3 bases from J, with 17 bases between. The germline V gene has CDR1 SGHTA and CDR2 FQGNSA. The CDR3 spans 15 residues. Here the CDR3 reads CASSPSGERRYEQYF. In DNA, the CDR3 is TGTGCCAGCAGCCCGTCTGGCGAGCGGCGCTACGAGCAGTACTTC.

The chain carries TRBV28 and TRBJ2-3; perhaps TRBD1 as D (6 bases). CDR1 and CDR2 from the germline V gene are MDHEN and SYDVKM. CDR3 length equals 13 residues. V was shortened by 6 bases and J by 3 bases, with 10 bases between the two germline ends. CDR3 bases: TGTGCCAGCAGGAAAGGGGGTACAGATACGCAGTATTTT. Translated: CASRKGGTDTQYF. Full variable domain (rest looked up from reference TRBV28 and TRBJ2-3): DVKVTQSSRYLVKRTGEKVFLECVQDMDHENMFWYRQDPGLGLRLIYFSYDVKMKEKGDIPEGYSVSREKKERFSLILESASTNQTSMYLCASRKGGTDTQYFGPGTRLTVL.

The gene calls are TRBV4-3 and TRBJ1-2, with 7 bases aligning to TRBD1. Germline assignment: CDR1 LGHNA and CDR2 YSLEER. This CDR3 has 17 amino acids. J gave up 4 bases and V 1 base, and 12 bases lay outside the gene matches. The CDR3 loop is CASSQALSQGDSYGYTF. CDR3 in DNA: TGCGCCAGCAGCCAAGCTCTCAGTCAAGGGGACAGCTATGGCTACACCTTC.

This rearrangement joins TRBV29-1 to TRBJ2-1, with 9 bases that match TRBD2. CDR1 SQVTM and CDR2 ANQGSEA come from the germline V gene. V gave up 5 bases and J gave up 7 bases; unmatched junction bases: 9. This CDR3 comprises 14 residues. CDR3 sequence (DNA): TGCAGCGTTCTGGGGCGGGAGGGCCGGAATGAGCAGTTCTTC. Residues: CSVLGREGRNEQFF.

This sequence joins TRBV13 and TRBJ2-5; 12 nucleotides align to TRBD2. The CDR3 is made up of 15 amino acids. Trimming cost V 5 bases and J 2 bases; bases outside gene matches: 3. Germline loops: CDR1 PRHDT, CDR2 FYEKMQ (reference sequence). The chain's CDR3 is CASSLGLAGQETQYF. The CDR3 DNA is TGTGCCAGCAGCCTCGGACTAGCGGGACAAGAGACCCAGTACTTC. Supplemented by reference TRBV13 and TRBJ2-5, the full variable domain reads AAGVIQSPRHLIKEKRETATLKCYPIPRHDTVYWYQQGPGQDPQFLISFYEKMQSDKGSIPDRFSAQQFSDYHSELNMSSLELGDSALYFCASSLGLAGQETQYFGPGTRLLVL.

This chain links TRBV4-1 with TRBJ1-2, with D perhaps matching TRBD1 (5 bases). The V gene lost 2 bases and the J gene lost 3 bases, with 16 bases spanning the gap. The CDR3 runs to 16 residues. Germline V CDR1 and CDR2: MGHRA, YSYEKL. The CDR3 nucleotides are TGCGCCAGCAGCCAACTCCCGCAGGGATTTCACTATGGCTACACCTTC. Translated: CASSQLPQGFHYGYTF.

The V and J genes are TRBV29-1 and TRBJ2-7; 8 nucleotides line up with TRBD2. This CDR3 spans 16 amino acids. Germline CDR1 reads SQVTM; CDR2 reads ANQGSEA. Trimming took 6 bases from V and 7 from J; bases not matched to a gene: 20. The CDR3 sequence is CSVAFLSGIWMGEQYF. The CDR3 DNA reads TGCAGCGTCGCTTTCCTTAGCGGGATCTGGATGGGAGAGCAGTACTTC.